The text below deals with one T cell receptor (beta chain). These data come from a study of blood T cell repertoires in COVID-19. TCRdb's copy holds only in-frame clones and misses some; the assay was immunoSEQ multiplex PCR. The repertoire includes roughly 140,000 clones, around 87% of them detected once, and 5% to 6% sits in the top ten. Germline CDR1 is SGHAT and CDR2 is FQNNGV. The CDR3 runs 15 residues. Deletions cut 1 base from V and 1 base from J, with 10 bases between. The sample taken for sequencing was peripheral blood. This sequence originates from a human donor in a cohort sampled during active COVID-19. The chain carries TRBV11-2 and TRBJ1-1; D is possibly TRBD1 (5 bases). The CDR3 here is CASSLGRGGNTEAFF. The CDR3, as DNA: TGTGCCAGCAGCTTAGGTCGGGGGGGGAACACTGAAGCTTTCTTT. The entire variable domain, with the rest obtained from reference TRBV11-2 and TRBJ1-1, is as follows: EAGVAQSPRYKIIEKRQSVAFWCNPISGHATLYWYQQILGQGPKLLIQFQNNGVVDDSQLPKDRFSAERLKGVDSTLKIQPAKLEDSAVYLCASSLGRGGNTEAFFGQGTRLTVV.